What follows is one T cell receptor (beta chain) and its context. Its target is unknown. Researchers ran the PCR with 60 Vbeta and 13 Jbeta primers. Sequencing was performed with immunoSEQ multiplex PCR; in TCRdb, only in-frame clones are kept and a portion is missing. Recorded for this sample: under 95,000 clones. This sample was taken from a study of cytomegalovirus exposure and HLA in healthy donors. The germline V gene encodes CDR1 MNHNY and CDR2 SVGAGI (reference sequence). The CDR3 contains 16 residues. V lost 4 bases and J lost 4; bases outside the gene matches: 2. The study's findings and limits: The study designated about 180 TCR beta chains cytomegalovirus-associated.

The TCR comes from a female donor in good health and CMV-seropositive. Source material: PBMCs. The rearrangement uses TRBV6-6 and TRBJ2-3, with 16 positions matching TRBD2. For the CDR3, the DNA is TGTGCCAGCAGTTCCGGGACTAGCGGGGGGGCAGATACGCAGTATTTT. It encodes CASSSGTSGGADTQYF.